Reported below is one T cell receptor (beta chain). As yet, its antigen is unknown. The data derive from a study of cytomegalovirus exposure and HLA in healthy donors. Whole-study findings and limits: A subsequent analysis found that TCR clusters from the first cohort also tended to co-occur in the 120 validation repertoires, with 94% of cluster scores above 0. Overall, around 160 TCR beta chains were annotated as cytomegalovirus-associated.

Sequencing used immunoSEQ multiplex PCR; TCRdb keeps in-frame clones, though not all of them. The sample has about 220,000 clones, around 80% seen once. Input material: PBMCs. This receptor was identified in a woman aged 25 to 39 in good health and CMV-seropositive.

CDR3 DNA: TGCGCCAGCAGCCAACTGGGGAGGGGGCAAAGATATGGCTACACCTTC. Encoded protein: CASSQLGRGQRYGYTF. This chain uses TRBV4-1 with TRBJ1-2; TRBD1 aligns across 7 bases. J gave up 5 bases and V 2 bases, and 11 bases lay outside the gene matches. Germline lookup yields CDR1 MGHRA and CDR2 YSYEKL. CDR3 size: 16 residues.